The following is a T cell receptor beta chain sequence with its context. What antigen it recognizes has not been identified. A much more abundant neighbour one base away suggests this may be a read error. The conserved closing phenylalanine or tryptophan is absent in this CDR3, likely reflecting a read error. This sample was included in a study of T cells in Graves' hyperthyroidism and ophthalmopathy (dated by TCRdb to between 2018 and 2021). For the wider study: A discovery cohort of roughly 100 patients, roughly 43 with Graves' ophthalmopathy and fewer than 65 with stable Graves' hyperthyroidism, was used to find distinguishing TCR V-J signatures. Whether ophthalmopathy could be predicted prospectively was tested in an independent validation cohort made up of 18 hyperthyroidism patients plus 17 patients who later progressed to ophthalmopathy. For training and testing, the 100 or so patients in the discovery cohort were randomly divided in a 7:3 ratio. The study also compared thyroid tissue and blood T-cell repertoires from more than 5 Graves' hyperthyroidism patients. After blood sampling, hyperthyroidism patients were treated with methimazole at a starting dose of 30 mg daily, and ophthalmopathy patients were treated with high-dose intravenous methylprednisolone. TCR Vbeta CDR3 sequencing of approximately 140 peripheral blood samples (approximately 44 ophthalmopathy, roughly 74 hyperthyroidism and approximately 17 progressor patients) is reported in the paper. On the study overall, not on this receptor specifically: A model built on a 13 V-J signature distinguished ophthalmopathy from stable hyperthyroidism, reaching roughly 88% sensitivity and 81.08% specificity in cross-validation and 80%/75% in testing. Most expanded thyroid clonotypes (frequency above 0.001) were also detected in blood, a finding suggesting that blood repertoires may reflect thyroid immune responses. In validation, progression to ophthalmopathy was predicted by the model with about 70% sensitivity and roughly 76% specificity, a median of about 6.4 months before onset. Sample size was not statistically predetermined, and investigators were not blinded to group allocation.

Patients with uncontrolled infections, other autoimmune diseases, pregnancy or lactation were excluded. Clinical symptoms, serum thyroxine and TRAb, thyroid ultrasound, and orbital computed tomography formed the basis for the diagnoses. Total RNA was extracted using Trizol reagent, and RNA quality was assessed on an Agilent 2100 Bioanalyzer. The CDR3 extends over 15 residues, inclusive of both ends. Only the CDR3 DNA is retained, 45 bases long and in frame from the first base. Cut back by 3 bases and 2 bases, the V and J ends lie 8 bases apart. Sequences ENHRY (CDR1) and SYGVKD (CDR2) are obtained from the germline V gene. Amplification of TCR beta CDR3 regions was carried out from RNA transcripts. For the first round of RT-PCR on the TCR CDR3, the HTBI primer set was used together with the Qiagen OneStep RT-PCR kit. A second multiplex PCR round built the libraries, followed by size selection and purification. Libraries were sequenced paired-end with 100 bp reads on an Illumina HiSeq2000. Under the source paper's analysis protocol: SOAPnuke was used to process the raw data, throwing out any read that contained adapters or uncalled bases, had a mean Phred below 15, or lacked an exact constant-primer or identifier match. COPE v1.2.5 was used to merge the high-quality paired reads, and each unique nucleotide sequence was defined as a clonotype. Clonotypes were aligned to IMGT TRBV, TRBD and TRBJ reference segments using MiTCR v1.1. Analysis was restricted to V-J combinations with a frequency above 0.0001, which covered about 99% of repertoires. A TCS score was defined as the ratio between F50 (clonal expansion) and ExV (chaos), using BLOSUM62-based TCRdist between CDR3 peptides within each V-J. Welch's t-statistics and random forest reduced some 510 V-J features to roughly 13, which were used in a naive Bayes classifier (R e1071). The Morisita-Horn index was used to measure how similar the thyroid and blood repertoires were. Using fastp at Q25 and MiXCR, TCRdb reprocessed the public reads and kept productive beta chains. Rows are combined by CDR3 protein, so each entry shows the most common genes and DNA. None of the V and J calls come from the authors' own analysis; TCRdb made them. The table for this sample lists over 650,000 distinct CDR3 sequences; about 45% of them were counted only once. About 7% of the sample belongs to the ten largest clones.

The sequence derives from an adult man with Graves' disease, either hyperthyroidism or ophthalmopathy (not recorded which). The receptor chain draws on TRBV10-3 and TRBJ1-6; the D segment cannot be called with confidence. Sample: peripheral blood or thyroid tissue (not recorded which). CDR3 reads: CAISEGDTYNSPLHV. The DNA sequence follows: TGTGCCATCAGTGAAGGAGATACCTATAATTCACCCCTCCACGTT.